What follows describes a single T cell receptor (beta chain). Its antigen is unidentified. TCRdb used MiXCR to reprocess the multiplex PCR reads, holding one entry per CDR3 protein. The sample includes roughly 20,000 distinct CDR3 sequences, approximately 33% of them seen just once. The data stem from a study of breast tumors, draining lymph nodes, adjacent tissues. Study results and limitations: Tumor TCR diversity was below lymph nodes but above nontumor tissue. Most tumor T cells seemingly derive from lymph node, then expand in tumor. Data only fit, rather than demonstrated, lymph node origin of most tumor T cells.

The sequence came from a female donor with breast cancer. Some clones in this sample may be carry-over from other donors' samples. The sequenced sample consisted of breast tumor tissue.

CDR3 protein: CAISELRERFF. The CDR3 bases are TGTGCCATCAGTGAGTTACGGGAACGGTTCTTC. The J gene is TRBJ2-1, the V gene TRBV10-3, with D possibly being TRBD2 (5 bases). The CDR3 contains 11 residues. CDR1 and CDR2 (germline): ENHRY, SYGVKD. V dropped 1 base and J dropped 15 bases, with 10 bases sitting between them.